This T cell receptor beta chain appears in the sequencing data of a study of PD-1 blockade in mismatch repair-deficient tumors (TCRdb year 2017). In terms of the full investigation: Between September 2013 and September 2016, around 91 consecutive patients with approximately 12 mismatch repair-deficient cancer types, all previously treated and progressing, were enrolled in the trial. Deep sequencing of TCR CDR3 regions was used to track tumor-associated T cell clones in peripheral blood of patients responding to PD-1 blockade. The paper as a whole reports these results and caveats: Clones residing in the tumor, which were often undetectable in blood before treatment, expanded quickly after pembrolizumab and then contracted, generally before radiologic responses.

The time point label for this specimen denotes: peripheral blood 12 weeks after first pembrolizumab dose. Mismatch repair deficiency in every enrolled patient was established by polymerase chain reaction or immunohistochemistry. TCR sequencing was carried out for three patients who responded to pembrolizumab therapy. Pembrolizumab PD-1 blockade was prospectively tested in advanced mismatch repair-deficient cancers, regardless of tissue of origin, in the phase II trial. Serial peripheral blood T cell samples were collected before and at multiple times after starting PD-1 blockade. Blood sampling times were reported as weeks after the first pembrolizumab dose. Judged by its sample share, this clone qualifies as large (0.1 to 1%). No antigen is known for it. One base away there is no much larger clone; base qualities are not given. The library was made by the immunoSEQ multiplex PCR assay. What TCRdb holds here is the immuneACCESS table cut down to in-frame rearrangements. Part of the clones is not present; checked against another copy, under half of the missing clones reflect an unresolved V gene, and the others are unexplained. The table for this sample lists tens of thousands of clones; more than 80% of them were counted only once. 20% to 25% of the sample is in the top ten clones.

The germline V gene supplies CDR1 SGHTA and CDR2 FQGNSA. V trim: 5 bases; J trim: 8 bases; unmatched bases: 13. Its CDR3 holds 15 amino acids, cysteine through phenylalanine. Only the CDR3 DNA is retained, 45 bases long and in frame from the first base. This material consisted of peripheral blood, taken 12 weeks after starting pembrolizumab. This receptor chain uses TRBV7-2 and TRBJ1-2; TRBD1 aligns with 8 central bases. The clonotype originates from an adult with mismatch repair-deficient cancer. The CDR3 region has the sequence CASSPEGQGTGGYTF. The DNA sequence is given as TGTGCCAGCAGCCCCGAAGGACAGGGTACGGGGGGCTACACCTTC.